One T cell receptor (beta chain) is described in this entry. Its antigen is unknown. This may come from a read error, since a much larger clone is one base off. TCRdb processed the 5' RACE reads anew with MiXCR; each CDR3 protein has one entry. The repertoire holds fewer than 900,000 distinct CDR3 sequences, 15% to 20% seen once, with about an eighth in the top ten. These data belong to a study of identical twins. The germline V gene has CDR1 ENHRY and CDR2 SYGVKD. CDR3 length equals 16 residues. Study conclusions and caveats: Excess sharing by twins proved weaker in beta out-of-frame sequences.

Another study also made use of these data, one on T cells expressing NK-cell markers. That work contributes: T cells sorted in several experiments were restricted to alpha-beta TCR T cells by an anti-gamma-delta TCR antibody. Each of a handful of donors carried dominant NKG2C+ clonotypes accounting for roughly 1.0-7.5% of CD8+ T cells.

V gene TRBV10-3 combines with J gene TRBJ2-7; 10 bases fit TRBD2. The sequencing input was PBMCs. This TCR was recovered from a woman aged 18-30 years in good health. In DNA, the CDR3 is TGTGCCATCAGTGAGCCGGGACTAGCGATCTCCAACGAGCAGTACTTC. It codes for CAISEPGLAISNEQYF.